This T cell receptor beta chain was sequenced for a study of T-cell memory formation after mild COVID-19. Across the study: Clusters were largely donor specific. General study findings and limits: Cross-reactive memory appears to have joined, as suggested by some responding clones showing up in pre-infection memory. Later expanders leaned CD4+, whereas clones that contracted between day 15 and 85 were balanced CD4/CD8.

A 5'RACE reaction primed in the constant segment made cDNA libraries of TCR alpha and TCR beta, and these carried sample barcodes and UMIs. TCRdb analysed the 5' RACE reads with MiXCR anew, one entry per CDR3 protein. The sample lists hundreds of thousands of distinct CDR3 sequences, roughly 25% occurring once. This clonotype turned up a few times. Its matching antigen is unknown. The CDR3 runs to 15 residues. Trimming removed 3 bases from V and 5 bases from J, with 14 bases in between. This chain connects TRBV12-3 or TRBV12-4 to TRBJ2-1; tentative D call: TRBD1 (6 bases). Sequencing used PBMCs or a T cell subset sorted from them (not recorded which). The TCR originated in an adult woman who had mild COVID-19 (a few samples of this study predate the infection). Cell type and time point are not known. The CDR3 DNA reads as TGTGCCAGCAGTTTGAGGGGGAGAGGGGACAATGAGCAGTTCTTC. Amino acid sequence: CASSLRGRGDNEQFF.